The 21 T cell receptor beta chains below were found in one sample sequenced in a study of blood T cell repertoires in COVID-19 (dated by TCRdb to between 2020 and 2021). The library relied on the immunoSEQ multiplex PCR assay. As stored in TCRdb, this immuneACCESS dataset retains in-frame rearrangements with V and J assigned. A fraction of the clones does not appear; measured against another copy, unresolved V genes explain less than half of the discrepancy, and the remainder lacks a known reason. A total of hundreds of thousands of clones appear in this sample, nearly 90% of them only once. The top ten hold around 4.5% of the sample. The sequenced sample was PBMCs or T cells enriched from blood (not recorded which). The source is a woman aged 18 to 35 with acute COVID-19.

V is TRBV5-1 and J is TRBJ1-1; D may be TRBD1 (5 bases). Germline V gene sequence: CDR1 SGHRS, CDR2 YFSETQ. CDR3 size: 14 residues. Trimming removed 3 bases from V and 3 bases from J, with 12 bases in between. The CDR3 loop is CASSYGGTYTEAFF. The CDR3 coding sequence is TGCGCCAGCAGCTATGGGGGGACTTACACTGAAGCTTTCTTT.

The CDR3 DNA reads as TGTGCCAGCAGCTCCGGAGAGACCCAGTACTTC. Translating it yields CASSSGETQYF. J is TRBJ2-5 and V is TRBV7-3; D uncertain. V was pared by 4 bases and J by 4 bases, with 4 bases between. Germline loops: CDR1 SGHTA, CDR2 FQGTGA. There are 11 residues in the CDR3.

The rearrangement joins TRBV9 to TRBJ2-3; perhaps TRBD1 as D (6 bases). Trimming took 3 bases from V and 4 from J, leaving 18 bases between them. There are 16 residues in the CDR3. The germline gives CDR1 SGDLS, CDR2 YYNGEE. As DNA, the CDR3 is TGTGCCAGCAGCGCAGACAGGTCCGTCGGACCAGATACGCAGTATTTT. Translation gives CASSADRSVGPDTQYF. The variable domain in full, with the rest retrieved from reference TRBV9 and TRBJ2-3, is DSGVTQTPKHLITATGQRVTLRCSPRSGDLSVYWYQQSLDQGLQFLIQYYNGEERAKGNILERFSAQQFPDLHSELNLSSLELGDSALYFCASSADRSVGPDTQYFGPGTRLTVL.

The rearrangement joins TRBV25-1 to TRBJ2-7; D not certain. The V end lost 4 bases, the J end lost 2 bases, and 3 bases lay between the germline ends. This CDR3 comprises 11 residues. Germline CDR1 reads MGHDK; CDR2 reads SYGVNS. The CDR3 is CASSGAYEQYF. The DNA of the CDR3 is TGTGCCAGCAGTGGAGCCTACGAGCAGTACTTC.

The chain recombines TRBV29-1 with TRBJ1-1, with TRBD1 identical over 9 bases. Trimming removed 6 bases from V and 2 bases from J; junction bases left unmatched: 10. CDR1 and CDR2 (germline): SQVTM, ANQGSEA. The CDR3 runs to 15 residues. CDR3 protein: CSVVDRGRGNTEAFF. The CDR3 coding sequence is TGCAGCGTCGTTGACAGGGGGAGGGGTAACACTGAAGCTTTCTTT.

This clone was found once. This chain links TRBV12-5 with TRBJ1-3, with D hard to call. Trimming removed 5 bases at V and 0 bases at J, with 11 bases between. Germline CDR1 is LGHNT and CDR2 is FRNRAP. This CDR3 is built from 15 residues. CDR3 DNA: TGTGCTAGTGGTCCCGGACTGCTCTCTGGAAACACCATATATTTT. Translated: CASGPGLLSGNTIYF.

The J gene is TRBJ2-2, the V gene TRBV7-3; 11 bases line up with TRBD1. In germline, CDR1 is SGHTA, CDR2 FQGTGA. The V and J ends lost 3 bases and 6 bases, in that order; junction bases with no gene match: 3. CDR3 length equals 15 residues. CDR3 DNA: TGTGCCAGCAGCTTGGGGACAGGGGGTCCCGGGGAGCTGTTTTTT. Protein: CASSLGTGGPGELFF.

With regard to this clone: Mismatch with germline at one junction end may stem from a read error. This chain uses TRBV7-2 with TRBJ2-5; 14 nucleotides agree with TRBD2. CDR3 length: 14 amino acids. The germline V gene has CDR1 SGHTA and CDR2 FQGNSA. CDR3 loop: CASSLDRLAGGPDF. The CDR3 bases are TGTGCCAGCAGCTTGGACCGACTAGCGGGAGGGCCCGACTTC.

V and J are TRBV19 and TRBJ1-2; D possibly corresponds to TRBD1 (5 bases). The CDR3 length is 15 residues. The germline gives CDR1 LNHDA, CDR2 SQIVND (reference sequence). With 3 bases removed from V and 3 bases from J, the gap between germline ends came to 14 bases. This CDR3 is CASSIRKGKDYGYTF. The CDR3 DNA follows: TGTGCCAGTAGTATTCGTAAGGGGAAGGACTATGGCTACACCTTC.

V and J are TRBV28 and TRBJ2-3, with D possibly being TRBD1 (5 bases). From germline, CDR1 is MDHEN and CDR2 SYDVKM. The CDR3 has 17 residues. V was trimmed by 3 bases and J by 0 bases, leaving 16 bases between them. The chain's CDR3 is CASSFFLGAGSTDTQYF. The CDR3 nucleotides are TGTGCCAGCAGTTTCTTTCTAGGGGCAGGGAGCACAGATACGCAGTATTTT.

The chain recombines TRBV28 with TRBJ1-5; 11 bases agree with TRBD1. V lost 5 bases and J lost 6; bases outside the gene matches: 3. From germline, CDR1 is MDHEN and CDR2 SYDVKM. The CDR3 sequence is 14 residues long. The CDR3: CASSGGQGVQPQHF. The DNA for the CDR3 is TGTGCCAGCAGTGGGGGACAGGGGGTTCAGCCCCAGCATTTT.

The rearrangement joins TRBV27 to TRBJ1-2; TRBD1 agrees at 7 bases. The J segment lost 8 bases and the V segment lost 4 bases, leaving 7 bases of the junction unmatched. Per germline, CDR1 MNHEY and CDR2 SMNVEV (reference sequence). This CDR3 contains 13 residues. The CDR3 nucleotides read TGTGCCAGCAGTTCAACCGACAGGGCCGGCTACACCTTC. This sequence encodes CASSSTDRAGYTF.

The chain uses TRBV7-9 and TRBJ1-1; D gene uncertain. V was cut by 2 bases and J by 6 bases, with 16 bases left in between. Germline assignment: CDR1 SEHNR and CDR2 FQNEAQ (reference sequence). CDR3 length equals 15 residues. The CDR3 sequence: CASSLPRRRVAEAFF. CDR3 nucleotides: TGTGCCAGCAGCTTACCTAGACGGCGCGTGGCTGAAGCTTTCTTT.

The gene calls are TRBV11-3 and TRBJ2-1; 7 bases fit TRBD1. V lost 1 base to trimming and J lost 6 bases; unmatched junction nucleotides: 12. The germline CDR1 and CDR2 sequences are SGHNT and YENEEA. The CDR3 sequence is 17 residues long. As DNA, the CDR3 is TGTGCCAGCAGCTTAGGTGACAGGGTTACCCTTGGCAATGAGCAGTTCTTC. This codes for CASSLGDRVTLGNEQFF.

The chain uses TRBV11-3 and TRBJ2-7; a weak D match, TRBD2 (6 bases). Looked up from germline, CDR1 is SGHNT and CDR2 is YENEEA. V lost 7 bases and J 2 bases, leaving 18 bases between the germline ends. CDR3 length: 15 amino acids. CDR3 in DNA: TGTGCCAGCAAGTATGTGGGAGGTTCGGCCTACGAGCAGTACTTC. Encoded protein: CASKYVGGSAYEQYF.

The chain recombines TRBV12-3 or TRBV12-4 with TRBJ2-5; D is perhaps TRBD2 (6 bases). This CDR3 contains 13 residues. Trimming stripped 6 bases from V and 5 bases from J, with 13 bases between. This CDR3 reads CASRRGAGETQYF. The CDR3 DNA follows: TGTGCCAGCAGGCGTGGTGCGGGGGAGACCCAGTACTTC.

The V gene is TRBV3-1 (or the pseudogene TRBV3-2), the J gene TRBJ2-7; 11 bases align to TRBD1. Germline V lookup: CDR1 LGHDT, CDR2 YNNKEL (reference sequence). V dropped 3 bases and J dropped 6; count of bases not matched to a gene: 4. The CDR3 spans 14 residues. The CDR3 DNA sequence: TGTGCCAGCAGCCATCCGGACAGGGGGCTCGAGCAGTACTTC. Its protein is CASSHPDRGLEQYF.

This chain connects TRBV19 to TRBJ1-1; TRBD1 matches 7 bases. CDR3 length equals 13 residues. Germline CDR1 reads LNHDA; CDR2 reads SQIVND (reference sequence). With V trimmed by 2 bases and J by 7 bases, 4 bases remained unmatched. CDR3 coding DNA: TGTGCCAGTAGTATAAGAGGGGACAGTGAAGCTTTCTTT. Its translation: CASSIRGDSEAFF.

The genes are TRBV5-1 and TRBJ1-1, with 10 nucleotides matching TRBD1. The germline CDR1 and CDR2 sequences are SGHRS and YFSETQ. This CDR3 is built from 15 residues. After removal of 5 bases from V and 6 bases from J, the junction contained 10 bases not matched to a gene. CDR3 DNA: TGCGCCAGCAGGTCGGATGACAGGGGGCTTGCTGAAGCTTTCTTT. Protein: CASRSDDRGLAEAFF.

The CDR3 is CASSIDPGGGEQYF. CDR3 bases: TGTGCCAGTAGTATAGATCCGGGGGGCGGGGAGCAGTACTTC. This chain links TRBV19 with TRBJ2-7; D is possibly TRBD2 (7 bases). CDR3 length: 14 amino acids. Germline V gene data show CDR1 as LNHDA and CDR2 as SQIVND (reference sequence). Deletions cut 0 bases from V and 7 bases from J, with 13 bases between.

The chain recombines TRBV5-1 with TRBJ2-6; a possible D gene is TRBD2 (5 bases). V dropped 1 base and J dropped 9 bases, with 26 bases sitting between them. Germline assignment: CDR1 SGHRS and CDR2 YFSETQ. The length of the CDR3 is 19 residues. CDR3 in DNA: TGCGCCAGCAGCTTGAAAGCGGATAGGACCCCCCTTTCGGACAACGTCCTGACTTTC. Translated: CASSLKADRTPLSDNVLTF.